This T cell receptor (beta chain) was identified in a study of CD8 T cells in ankylosing spondylitis. General observations from the study: Disease-linked clones proved CD8+ and comparatively uncommon in peripheral blood. Clones tied to disease were said to be significantly enriched in matched ankylosing spondylitis synovial fluid. Typical of ankylosing spondylitis blood, it appeared, was a TCR beta motif of seven to nine highly homologous variants.

Each TCR beta library was made by quantitative 5'-RACE that incorporated molecular barcodes. TCRdb re-called the 5' RACE reads with MiXCR, one entry per CDR3 protein. The sample consists of around 22,000 distinct CDR3 sequences, over 10% of them appearing once. At least ten counts were recorded for this clonotype. Its specificity is not known. The CDR3 has 12 residues. V shed 6 bases and J shed 7 bases, with 10 bases lying between them. Germline V gene data show CDR1 as SGHAT and CDR2 as FQNNGV. This TCR came from a male donor with ankylosing spondylitis or in good health (not recorded which). The V call is TRBV11-2, the J call TRBJ2-1, with a weak D call TRBD1 (5 bases). Sequenced sample: blood. CDR3 loop: CASRSDKNEQFF. The CDR3 DNA reads as TGTGCCAGCAGATCGGACAAGAATGAGCAGTTCTTC. Complete variable domain (other parts from reference TRBV11-2 and TRBJ2-1): EAGVAQSPRYKIIEKRQSVAFWCNPISGHATLYWYQQILGQGPKLLIQFQNNGVVDDSQLPKDRFSAERLKGVDSTLKIQPAKLEDSAVYLCASRSDKNEQFFGPGTRLTVL.